This T cell receptor beta chain derives from a study of cytomegalovirus exposure and HLA in healthy donors. Samples came from healthy bone marrow donors. The PCR used 60 Vbeta and 13 Jbeta primers. Profiled with immunoSEQ multiplex PCR; TCRdb holds only in-frame clones, not every one. The repertoire holds fewer than 100,000 clones, with about 74% as singletons. V was pared by 5 bases and J by 2 bases, with 5 bases of the junction left unmatched. This CDR3 is built from 15 residues. CDR1 is SEHNR and CDR2 is FQNEAQ in the germline V gene (reference sequence). The J gene is TRBJ1-2, the V gene TRBV7-9; 10 positions agree with TRBD1. The sample taken for sequencing was PBMCs. The sequence derives from a female donor in good health and CMV-seronegative. This chain's CDR3 is CASSLETGGNYGYTF. For the CDR3, the DNA is TGTGCCAGCAGCCTAGAGACAGGGGGCAACTATGGCTACACCTTC.